The 22 T cell receptor beta chains in this list originate from one sample, sequenced in a study of T cells in Graves' hyperthyroidism and ophthalmopathy (dated by TCRdb to about 2019). Libraries were prepared through multiplex PCR. The sample was run on an Illumina HiSeq 2000. TCR beta CDR3 regions were amplified from RNA transcripts. The TCR CDR3 was subjected to a first round of RT-PCR using the HTBI primer set and the Qiagen OneStep RT-PCR kit. TCRdb took the public reads, trimmed them with fastp at Q25, ran MiXCR for clone calling and kept in-frame beta chains. Each CDR3 protein appears once, grouped with its most common genes and DNA. The sample table holds approximately 720,000 distinct CDR3 sequences, of which around a sixth were seen once. The top ten hold 16% of the sample. Specimen: blood. The receptors derive from a woman between 45 and 65 years old with Graves' hyperthyroidism that later progressed to Graves' ophthalmopathy.

This clonotype has a handful of counts. This chain links TRBV5-1 with TRBJ2-6; 8 bases fit TRBD1. Germline assignment: CDR1 SGHRS and CDR2 YFSETQ. After removal of 3 bases from V and 3 bases from J, the junction contained 8 bases not matched to a gene. This CDR3 is built from 17 residues. CDR3 nucleotides: TGCGCCAGCAGCTCAAGTCCAGGGGGCAGTGGGGCCAACGTCCTGACTTTC. Translating gives CASSSSPGGSGANVLTF.

This clonotype was observed at least ten times. This chain links TRBV27 with TRBJ1-1, with a weak D call TRBD1 (6 bases). The CDR3 is 15 amino acids. The V end lost 3 bases, the J end lost 1 base, and 12 bases lay between the germline ends. Looked up from germline, CDR1 is MNHEY and CDR2 is SMNVEV (reference sequence). The CDR3 DNA reads as TGTGCCAGCAGTTTTGGGGGGGGCAGGAACACTGAAGCTTTCTTT. Protein product: CASSFGGGRNTEAFF.

The chain joins TRBV6-5 to TRBJ1-6; no firm D call. The V gene lost 2 bases and the J gene lost 8 bases, with 10 bases spanning the gap. Germline-derived CDR1 and CDR2 are MNHEY and SVGAGI. The CDR3 is 14 amino acids. In DNA form, the CDR3 reads TGTGCCAGCAGTTACGAATACAGAGATTCACCCCTCCACTTT. This encodes CASSYEYRDSPLHF.

The CDR3 bases are TGTGCCAGCAGCCGCGGAGGGCCCACTAACTATGGCTACACCTTC. Translation: CASSRGGPTNYGYTF. V and J are TRBV3-1 and TRBJ1-2; D not certain. V lost 4 bases to trimming and J lost 0 bases, with 12 bases between them. Germline-derived CDR1 and CDR2 are LGHDT and YNNKEL (reference sequence). This CDR3 spans 15 amino acids.

The rearrangement links TRBV6-1 to TRBJ2-7; D is perhaps TRBD1 or TRBD2 (5 bases each). Germline lookup yields CDR1 MNHNS and CDR2 SASEGT. The CDR3 sequence is 13 residues long. V shed 5 bases and J shed 4 bases, with 12 bases lying between them. CDR3 in amino acids: CASSPNWGYEQYF. CDR3 bases: TGTGCCAGCAGTCCAAATTGGGGGTACGAGCAGTACTTC.

This clonotype was detected ten times or more. The rearrangement joins TRBV18 to TRBJ2-2; a possible D gene is TRBD2 (6 bases). V was cut by 6 bases and J by 5 bases, with 19 bases left in between. From germline, CDR1 is KGHSH and CDR2 LQKENI. The CDR3 extends over 16 amino acids. The CDR3 DNA reads TGTGCCAGCTCCCGCGACGGCCTAGCGAGGACCGGGGAGCTGTTTTTT. Protein sequence: CASSRDGLARTGELFF.

This clonotype was seen only a few times. The chain employs TRBV4-2 and TRBJ1-1; unclear D gene. Deletions cut 0 bases from V and 2 bases from J, with 10 bases between. This CDR3 comprises 15 residues. CDR1 is LGHNA and CDR2 is YNFKEQ in the germline V gene. CDR3: CASSQEERANTEAFF. DNA of the CDR3: TGTGCCAGCAGCCAAGAAGAGAGGGCCAACACTGAAGCTTTCTTT.

This clonotype was detected a few times. The chain couples TRBV7-9 to TRBJ2-1; D may be TRBD1 (5 bases). The germline V gene encodes CDR1 SEHNR and CDR2 FQNEAQ (reference sequence). V was cut by 2 bases and J by 0 bases, with 17 bases left in between. The CDR3 is made up of 18 amino acids. CDR3 sequence (DNA): TGTGCCAGCAGCTTATGGCCAGGGAAAAAGAGCTCCTACAATGAGCAGTTCTTC. It specifies CASSLWPGKKSSYNEQFF.

The table lists this clonotype with many counts. The chain couples TRBV11-2 to TRBJ1-2; 8 bases align to TRBD1. The ends lost 0 bases at V and 2 bases at J; junction bases unmatched: 5. CDR3 size: 16 residues. Looked up from germline, CDR1 is SGHAT and CDR2 is FQNNGV. In DNA form, the CDR3 reads TGTGCCAGCAGCTTAGACGTGGGGACAGGCAACTATGGCTACACCTTC. This translates into CASSLDVGTGNYGYTF.

This clonotype occurred many times. The chain has TRBV12-3 or TRBV12-4 and TRBJ1-2; 7 bases fit TRBD1. Trimming cost V 0 bases and J 4 bases; bases outside gene matches: 8. The CDR3 is 16 amino acids. The chain's CDR3 is CASSLAQGELIYGYTF. CDR3 nucleotides: TGTGCCAGCAGTTTAGCTCAGGGGGAGCTGATCTATGGCTACACCTTC.

Ten or more counts support this clonotype. The chain employs TRBV3-1 and TRBJ2-1; TRBD2 matches at 10 bases. There are 16 residues in the CDR3. The germline gives CDR1 LGHDT, CDR2 YNNKEL (reference sequence). Losses at the gene ends were 2 bases for V and 7 bases for J; bases not matched to a gene: 8. The CDR3 region has the DNA TGTGCCAGCAGCCAACCCCTAGCGGGGGTCGGGAATGAGCAGTTCTTC. Translated: CASSQPLAGVGNEQFF.

This clonotype was observed a handful of times. The chain couples TRBV7-9 to TRBJ2-1; D is uncertain. This CDR3 region has 14 residues. CDR1 is SEHNR and CDR2 is FQNEAQ in the germline V gene (reference sequence). Trimming removed 3 bases from V and 2 bases from J, with 8 bases in between. In DNA, the CDR3 is TGTGCCAGCAGCTTGGTAGATCCCTACAATGAGCAGTTCTTC. It is translated as CASSLVDPYNEQFF. The full variable domain, completed using reference TRBV7-9 and TRBJ2-1, is DTGVSQNPRHKITKRGQNVTFRCDPISEHNRLYWYRQTLGQGPEFLTYFQNEAQLEKSRLLSDRFSAERPKGSFSTLEIQRTEQGDSAMYLCASSLVDPYNEQFFGPGTRLTVL.

This clonotype was observed at least ten times. The chain uses TRBV20-1 and TRBJ2-3, with 8 bases fitting TRBD2. V gave up 6 bases and J gave up 0 bases; unmatched junction bases: 17. CDR1 and CDR2 from the germline V gene are DFQATT and SNEGSKA (reference sequence). This CDR3 comprises 18 residues. CDR3 sequence: CSANPRGSGAASTDTQYF. CDR3 bases: TGCAGTGCCAACCCCCGGGGTAGCGGGGCCGCAAGCACAGATACGCAGTATTTT.

The V call is TRBV20-1, the J call TRBJ1-1, with 8 bases aligning to TRBD1. CDR3 length equals 13 residues. The germline CDR1 and CDR2 sequences are DFQATT and SNEGSKA (reference sequence). J was trimmed by 4 bases and V by 1 base; bases with no gene match: 2. In DNA form, the CDR3 reads TGCAGTGCTAGAGTCCAGGGGGCCACTGAAGCTTTCTTT. This translates into CSARVQGATEAFF.

This clonotype was picked up many times. The V gene is TRBV12-3 or TRBV12-4, the J gene TRBJ2-1, with 11 bases lining up with TRBD2. The CDR3 is made up of 16 amino acids. V lost 10 bases and J lost 4; bases outside the gene matches: 12. The chain's CDR3 is CATNIRSSGGYNEQFF. The CDR3 DNA reads as TGTGCCACCAACATTCGGTCTAGCGGGGGGTACAATGAGCAGTTCTTC.

This clonotype was seen ten or more times. V usage is TRBV20-1 and J usage is TRBJ2-3; 8 nucleotides match TRBD2. The CDR3 covers 16 residues. Looked up from germline, CDR1 is DFQATT and CDR2 is SNEGSKA (reference sequence). V trimming: 3 bases; J trimming: 5 bases; junction bases outside the gene matches: 13. In nucleotides, the CDR3 is TGCAGTGCTAGGGAAGGACTAGCCGCGCTGGGAGATACGCAGTATTTT. It encodes CSAREGLAALGDTQYF.

This clonotype appeared many times. This sequence joins TRBV15 and TRBJ1-2; D might be TRBD1 (6 bases). This CDR3 spans 17 amino acids. Germline values: CDR1 LNHNV, CDR2 YYDKDF (reference sequence). Trimming removed 0 bases from V and 0 bases from J, with 14 bases in between. In DNA, the CDR3 is TGTGCCACCAGCAGAGATTGGCAGGGGACTGCTAACTATGGCTACACCTTC. Protein sequence: CATSRDWQGTANYGYTF.

This clonotype was detected only a few times. The chain links TRBV29-1 to TRBJ1-4, with 8 bases identical to TRBD1. The CDR3 runs 12 residues. The V segment lost 5 bases and the J segment 8 bases; nucleotides outside the gene matches: 4. Germline-derived CDR1 and CDR2 are SQVTM and ANQGSEA. The CDR3 bases are TGCAGCGTTTGGGACAGGAGAGAAAAACTGTTTTTT. Translating gives CSVWDRREKLFF.

This clonotype was seen more than once but under ten times. The rearrangement links TRBV6-1 to TRBJ1-1; a possible D gene is TRBD1 (5 bases). V was trimmed by 7 bases and J by 3 bases, leaving 12 bases between them. This CDR3 has 13 amino acids. Germline V gives CDR1 MNHNS, CDR2 SASEGT. The CDR3 DNA sequence: TGTGCCAGCAACAGGAACAAGGACACTGAAGCTTTCTTT. Encoded protein: CASNRNKDTEAFF.

This clonotype was seen repeatedly, ten times or more. The chain has TRBV11-1 and TRBJ1-2, with D possibly being TRBD1 (6 bases). Germline CDR1 is SGHAT and CDR2 is FQDESV (reference sequence). The CDR3 runs to 19 residues. V lost 4 bases, J lost 7 bases, and 31 bases lay in between. The CDR3 DNA is TGTGCCAGCAGCTCGTCGCTCGCGGAGGGGGGTTTCTCTGCTTTTGGCTACACCTTC. It translates to CASSSSLAEGGFSAFGYTF.

This clonotype was seen a few times. This sequence joins TRBV12-5 and TRBJ1-1, with 8 bases matching TRBD1. V lost 7 bases and J lost 6; bases outside the gene matches: 10. Germline loops: CDR1 LGHNT, CDR2 FRNRAP. CDR3 size: 14 residues. The CDR3 loop reads CASARTGRFAEAFF. The CDR3 coding sequence is TGTGCTAGTGCCCGGACAGGGCGTTTCGCTGAAGCTTTCTTT.

V gene TRBV24-1 combines with J gene TRBJ1-1, with D uncertain. Germline V gives CDR1 KGHDR, CDR2 SFDVKD. The CDR3 is 13 residues long. The V end was cut by 6 bases, the J end by 4 bases, with 11 bases between. CDR3 bases: TGTGCCACCAGTCCCAGTCCGGGCACTGAAGCTTTCTTT. It encodes CATSPSPGTEAFF.